The clone carrying this T cell receptor beta chain was recorded only once. Antigen specificity is unknown. The CDR3 loop spans 14 amino acids. The ends lost 6 bases at V and 3 bases at J; junction bases unmatched: 8. The germline V gene has CDR1 SGHTA and CDR2 FQGNSA. The data stem from a study of T cell responses to AZD1222 COVID-19 vaccine. Findings and caveats of the study: There were repertoire samples only from the period after the peak T cell response. The study found Spike-specific TCR breadth and depth rose after two AZD1222 doses. Females outnumbered males among donors, who were mostly white British; clonal diversity was possibly underestimated. Per reports, nearly half of all spike-specific TCRs target regions that are unmutated in variants.

Here immunoSEQ multiplex PCR was the method, and the copy in TCRdb shows in-frame clones only, minus some. The data hold about 120,000 clones, with approximately 90% observed a single time. This TCR was sampled from an adult in good health. Sequenced material: peripheral blood, taken on day 0 of AZD1222 vaccination. The rearrangement joins TRBV7-2 to TRBJ2-7; TRBD1 matches at 7 bases. This CDR3 is CASSLTGALYEQYF. The CDR3 region has the DNA TGTGCCAGCAGTCTCACAGGGGCCCTCTACGAGCAGTACTTC.